This TCR beta chain was sequenced for a study of T cell repertoires in cytomegalovirus infection. This clonotype was detected ten times or more. Its antigen is undetermined. TCRdb re-analysed the reads in MiXCR, keeping a single row per CDR3 protein. Among 650,000 to 900,000 distinct CDR3 sequences, 29% were seen once, and the ten largest hold 13%. V lost 2 bases to trimming and J lost 3 bases; unmatched junction nucleotides: 7. Germline CDR1 and CDR2: SGHVS and FQNEAQ. This CDR3 comprises 17 residues. Sample: cultured CD8+ T cells from PBMCs, taken from culture after CMV antigen stimulation. The TCR was taken from a human donor in good health (CMV status not recorded). Some clones in this sample may be carry-over from other donors' samples. The V gene is TRBV7-8, the J gene TRBJ2-1; 10 bases are shared with TRBD1. The CDR3 region is CASSLPKDRGSYNEQFF. In DNA, the CDR3 is TGTGCCAGCAGCTTACCTAAGGACAGGGGGAGCTACAATGAGCAGTTCTTC.